This entry features one TCR beta chain sequence. Its cognate antigen has yet to be identified. No base quality values were provided; no much bigger clone lies one nucleotide off. The CDR3, cysteine through phenylalanine, is 15 amino acids long. The entry retains the CDR3 DNA only, 45 bases that are in frame from base 1. V has 3 bases trimmed and J has 4 bases trimmed; junction bases matching no gene number 7. The germline V gene sets CDR1 to LGHNA and CDR2 to YSLEER. Ophthalmopathy patients had moderately to severely active disease, Clinical Activity Score of at least 3, NOSPECS grade of at least 4, and duration under 3 months. Patients with uncontrolled infections, other autoimmune diseases, pregnancy or lactation were excluded. Diagnoses relied on clinical symptoms, serum thyroxine and TRAb, thyroid ultrasound and orbital computed tomography. PBMCs were isolated from around 10 ml of fresh peripheral blood by Ficoll-Paque density gradient centrifugation. Total RNA was extracted with Trizol reagent, and quality was checked on an Agilent 2100 Bioanalyzer.

TCR beta CDR3 regions were amplified from RNA transcripts. The first round of RT-PCR for the TCR CDR3 was performed with the HTBI primer set and the Qiagen OneStep RT-PCR kit. Libraries were constructed in a second round of multiplex PCR, after which size selection and purification were performed. Sequencing of the libraries was done on an Illumina HiSeq2000 using paired-end 100 bp reads. In the authors' own workflow: SOAPnuke was used to process the raw data, removing reads that contained adapters or uncalled bases, had a mean Phred below 15, or lacked an exact match to the constant primer or identifier. High-quality paired reads were merged with COPE v1.2.5, and unique nucleotide sequences were defined as clonotypes. Clonotypes were aligned to IMGT TRBV, TRBD and TRBJ reference segments using MiTCR v1.1. The analysis was restricted to V-J combinations with a frequency above 0.0001, which together covered roughly 99% of the repertoires. A TCS score was defined as the ratio of F50 (clonal expansion) to E x V (chaos), with BLOSUM62-based TCRdist applied between CDR3 peptides within each V-J. Welch's t-statistics and random forest reduced roughly 530 V-J features to 13, which were used in a naive Bayes classifier (R e1071). TCRdb handled the public reads itself, with Q25 trimming in fastp and clone calling in MiXCR, and kept productive beta chains. All rows with the same CDR3 protein become a single entry with the most common DNA and genes. What appears here as the V and J calls and clone size reflects TCRdb's work, not the paper's. For this sample there are approximately 690,000 distinct CDR3 sequences; less than 25% appear just once. 34% of the sample is in the top ten clones.

This specimen comes from a study of T cells in Graves' hyperthyroidism and ophthalmopathy (dated by TCRdb to about 2019). About the study as a whole: Peripheral blood samples were taken at the time of initial diagnosis, prior to any treatment. TCR Vbeta CDR3 sequencing of 135 peripheral blood samples (43 ophthalmopathy, 75 to 80 hyperthyroidism and roughly 17 progressor patients) is reported in the paper. In addition, the study compared T-cell repertoires in thyroid tissue and in blood from several Graves' hyperthyroidism patients. Following sampling, methimazole starting at 30 mg daily was given to hyperthyroidism patients, and high-dose intravenous methylprednisolone was given to ophthalmopathy patients. The roughly 90 discovery patients were divided at random into training and test sets in a 7:3 ratio. TCR V-J signatures able to tell the groups apart were searched for in a discovery cohort of more than 90 patients, of whom about 40 had Graves' ophthalmopathy and more than 55 had stable Graves' hyperthyroidism. Prospective prediction of ophthalmopathy was tested in an independent validation cohort of some 19 hyperthyroidism patients and some 17 patients who later progressed to ophthalmopathy. What the research found in general, with its limitations: During validation, the model predicted progression to ophthalmopathy a median of approximately six months ahead of onset, with almost 71% sensitivity and less than 85% specificity. No statistical method was used to fix the sample size in advance, and group allocation was not hidden from the investigators. Most expanded thyroid clonotypes (frequency above 0.001) were also detected in blood, suggesting blood repertoires may reflect thyroid immune responses. A 13 V-J signature model separated ophthalmopathy from stable hyperthyroidism, with approximately 86% sensitivity and roughly 82% specificity in cross-validation and 80%/75% in testing.

The chain joins TRBV4-3 to TRBJ2-7; 9 bases in between match TRBD2. This TCR was recovered from a man aged 25 to 45 with Graves' ophthalmopathy. The sequenced sample was blood. In nucleotides, the sequence is TGCGCCAGCAGCCAGACTAGCGGTGCCACTTACGAGCAGTACTTC. It translates as CASSQTSGATYEQYF.